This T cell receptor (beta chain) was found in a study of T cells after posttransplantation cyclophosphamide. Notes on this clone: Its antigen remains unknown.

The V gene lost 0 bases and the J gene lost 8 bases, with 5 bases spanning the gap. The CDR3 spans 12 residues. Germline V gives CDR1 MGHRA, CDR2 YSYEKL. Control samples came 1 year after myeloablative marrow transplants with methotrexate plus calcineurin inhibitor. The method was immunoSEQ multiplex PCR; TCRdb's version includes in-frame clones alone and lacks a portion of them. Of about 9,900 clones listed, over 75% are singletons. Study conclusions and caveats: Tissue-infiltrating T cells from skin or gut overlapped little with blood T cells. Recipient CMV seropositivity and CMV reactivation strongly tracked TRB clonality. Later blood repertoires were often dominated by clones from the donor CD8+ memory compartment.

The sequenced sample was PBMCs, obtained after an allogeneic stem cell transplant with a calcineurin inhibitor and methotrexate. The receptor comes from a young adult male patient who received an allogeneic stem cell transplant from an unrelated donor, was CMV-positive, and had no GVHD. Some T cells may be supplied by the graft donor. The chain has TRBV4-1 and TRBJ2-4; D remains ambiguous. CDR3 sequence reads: CASSQDSDIQYF. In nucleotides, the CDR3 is TGCGCCAGCAGCCAAGATTCCGACATTCAGTACTTC.